This T cell receptor beta chain was recovered during a study of cytomegalovirus exposure and HLA in healthy donors. Study conclusions and caveats: HLA alleles showed associations with 15,000 to 20,000 TCR beta sequences in a later analysis, at a 0.05 false discovery rate. Presence/absence analyses assumed roughly uniform sequencing depth across donors. Of the V segments, some could not be distinguished, including TRBV6-2 and TRBV6-3, and were excluded.

This clone showed up just a few times. Its antigen is as yet unknown. Germline CDR1 reads GTSNPN; CDR2 reads SVGIG (reference sequence). There are 14 residues in the CDR3. Trimming at V came to 5 bases and at J to 4 bases, leaving 6 bases not matched to a gene. Though probably carrying unrecorded immune exposures, donors were nominally healthy at sampling. Amplification used 60 Vbeta primers and 13 Jbeta primers. Here immunoSEQ multiplex PCR was the method, and the copy in TCRdb shows in-frame clones only, minus some. This sample has approximately 220,000 clones, with more than 65% found just once. The chain employs TRBV30 and TRBJ2-1, with 9 bases identical to TRBD1. Sequenced input: PBMCs. The source is a man aged 18 to 35 in good health and CMV-seronegative. The CDR3 spells CAWSGTGNYNEQFF. CDR3 nucleotide sequence: TGTGCCTGGTCCGGGACAGGGAATTACAATGAGCAGTTCTTC.